The clone carrying this TCR beta chain was seen a few times. These data are taken from a study of CD8+ T cells in alopecia areata. In alopecia areata patients, both lesional scalp punch biopsies and peripheral blood were collected. It was cDNA, reverse transcribed from extracted RNA, that served as the sequencing template. Assay: immunoSEQ multiplex PCR; the TCRdb copy retains only in-frame clones and omits some. The repertoire holds 100,000 to 150,000 clones, with 58% as singletons. The germline gives CDR1 SNHLY, CDR2 FYNNEI. Unmatched junction bases numbered 4, after V lost 10 bases and J lost 3 bases. This CDR3 spans 13 amino acids.

This specimen consisted of CD4+ T cells sorted from blood, obtained at week 0. The chain has TRBV2 and TRBJ2-5; 11 bases agree with TRBD2. This clonotype was sampled from a human donor with alopecia areata. This CDR3 is CATSLAGEETQYF. CDR3 nucleotide sequence: TGTGCCACTTCACTAGCGGGGGAAGAGACCCAGTACTTC. Combining the CDR3 with reference TRBV2 and TRBJ2-5 gives the whole variable domain EPEVTQTPSHQVTQMGQEVILRCVPISNHLYFYWYRQILGQKVEFLVSFYNNEISEKSEIFDDQFSVERPDGSNFTLKIRSTKLEDSAMYFCATSLAGEETQYFGPGTRLLVL.